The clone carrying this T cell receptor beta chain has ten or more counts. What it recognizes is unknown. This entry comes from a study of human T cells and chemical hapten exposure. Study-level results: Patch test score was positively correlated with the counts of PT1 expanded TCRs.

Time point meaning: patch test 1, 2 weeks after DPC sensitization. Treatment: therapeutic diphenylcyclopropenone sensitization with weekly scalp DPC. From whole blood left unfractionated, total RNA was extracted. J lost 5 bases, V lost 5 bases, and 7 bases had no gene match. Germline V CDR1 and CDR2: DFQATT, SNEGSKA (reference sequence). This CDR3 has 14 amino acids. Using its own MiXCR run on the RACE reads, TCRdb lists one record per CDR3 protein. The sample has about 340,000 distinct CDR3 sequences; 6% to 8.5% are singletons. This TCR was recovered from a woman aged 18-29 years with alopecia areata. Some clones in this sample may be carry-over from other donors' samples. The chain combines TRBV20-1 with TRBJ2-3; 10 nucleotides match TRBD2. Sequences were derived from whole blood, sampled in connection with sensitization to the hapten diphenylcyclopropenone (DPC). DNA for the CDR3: TGCAGTGCTTACAAGCGGGGGGGCCGAGATACGCAGTATTTT. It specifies CSAYKRGGRDTQYF.